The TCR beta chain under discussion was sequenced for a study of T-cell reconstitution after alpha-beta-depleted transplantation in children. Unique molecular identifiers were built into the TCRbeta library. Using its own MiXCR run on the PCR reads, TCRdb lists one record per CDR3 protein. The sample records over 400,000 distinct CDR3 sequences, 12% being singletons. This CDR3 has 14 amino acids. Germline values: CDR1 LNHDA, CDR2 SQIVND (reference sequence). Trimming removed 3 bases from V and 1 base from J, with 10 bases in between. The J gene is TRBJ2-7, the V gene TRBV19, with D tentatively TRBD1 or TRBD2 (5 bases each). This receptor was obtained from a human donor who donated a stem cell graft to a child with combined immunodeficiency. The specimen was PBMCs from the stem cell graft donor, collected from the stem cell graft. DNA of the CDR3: TGTGCCAGTAGTATCCAGAGGGGTTCCTACGAGCAGTACTTC. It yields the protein CASSIQRGSYEQYF.